This is a list of T cell receptor beta chains from one sample in a study of CD8 T cells in ankylosing spondylitis. TCRdb re-called the 5' RACE reads with MiXCR, one entry per CDR3 protein. The sample lists fewer than 500,000 distinct CDR3 sequences; roughly 26% were seen once. What was sequenced was blood, either unsorted or a sorted T cell fraction (not recorded which). Receptors originate from a male donor with ankylosing spondylitis. CDR3s include the opening cysteine and the closing phenylalanine or tryptophan. Fields, in order: clone size, D gene, J gene, V gene, CDR3 protein, CDR3 DNA. A D gene is named only where the DNA matches it firmly. Some rows have no size entry. The others give once, few or many, or a class for an expanded clone.

>-|-|TRBJ2-1|TRBV15
CATSPYGDEQFF
TGTGCCACCAGTCCTTACGGGGATGAGCAGTTCTTC
>few|-|TRBJ1-4|TRBV5-1
CASRDGNEKLFF
TGCGCCAGCCGGGACGGCAATGAAAAACTGTTTTTT
>-|-|TRBJ1-2|TRBV20-1
CSATGGSYGYTF
TGCAGTGCCACCGGAGGGTCGTATGGCTACACCTTC
>-|-|TRBJ1-2|TRBV10-3
CAISPNGGRYGYTF
TGTGCCATCAGCCCGAATGGGGGGCGCTATGGCTACACCTTC
>many|TRBD1|TRBJ1-3|TRBV4-2
CASSLRDRGRGNTIYF
TGTGCCAGCAGCCTACGGGACAGGGGGCGAGGAAACACCATATATTTT
>-|-|TRBJ2-1|TRBV12-3/TRBV12-4
CASSSTGATYNEQFF
TGTGCCAGCAGCTCGACGGGGGCAACCTACAATGAGCAGTTCTTC
>-|TRBD2|TRBJ2-7|TRBV5-1
CASSLEASGSSYEQYF
TGCGCCAGCAGCTTGGAAGCTAGCGGGAGCTCCTACGAGCAGTACTTC
>few|TRBD1|TRBJ1-2|TRBV10-1
CASREPGQHYGYTF
TGCGCCAGCAGGGAACCGGGACAGCACTATGGCTACACCTTC
>many|TRBD2|TRBJ2-7|TRBV5-1
CASSLKLAGGTSYEQYF
TGCGCCAGCAGCTTGAAACTAGCGGGAGGTACCTCCTACGAGCAGTACTTC
>-|TRBD1|TRBJ1-5|TRBV20-1
CSAGQGIVRNQPQHF
TGCAGTGCCGGACAGGGAATTGTGAGGAATCAGCCCCAGCATTTT
>-|TRBD2|TRBJ2-3|TRBV4-1
CASSQEGAGGPLDTQYF
TGCGCCAGCAGCCAAGAAGGAGCGGGAGGTCCCCTCGATACGCAGTATTTT
>-|-|TRBJ2-2|TRBV6-6
CATWPGVAGELFF
TGTGCCACCTGGCCAGGGGTGGCCGGGGAGCTGTTTTTT
>-|-|TRBJ2-1|TRBV20-1
CSARALATAYNEQFF
TGCAGTGCTCGAGCGCTAGCGACCGCGTACAATGAGCAGTTCTTC
>once|-|TRBJ2-1|TRBV27
CASSLFGPSSYNEQFF
TGTGCCAGCAGCTTGTTTGGCCCGAGCTCCTACAATGAGCAGTTCTTC
>few|-|TRBJ1-2|TRBV6-5
CASSIRDVGFQGYTF
TGTGCCAGCAGTATACGGGACGTCGGGTTTCAGGGCTACACCTTC
>few|-|TRBJ2-7|TRBV28
CASSSGIYEQYF
TGTGCCAGCAGTTCCGGTATCTACGAGCAGTACTTC
>-|TRBD1|TRBJ2-5|TRBV5-6
CASSFDRVEKTQYF
TGTGCCAGCAGCTTTGACAGGGTTGAAAAGACCCAGTACTTC
>once|TRBD2|TRBJ2-3|TRBV20-1
CSARMPSGGTDTQYF
TGCAGTGCTAGAATGCCTAGCGGGGGCACAGATACGCAGTATTTT
>few|-|TRBJ1-5|TRBV12-3/TRBV12-4
CASSLYSGSNQPQHF
TGTGCCAGCAGTTTATATTCGGGGAGCAATCAGCCCCAGCATTTT
>-|TRBD1|TRBJ1-4|TRBV4-2
CASSQGQVNEKLFF
TGTGCCAGCAGCCAGGGACAGGTTAATGAAAAACTGTTTTTT
>few|-|TRBJ2-1|TRBV3-1
CASSQPSSRDEQFF
TGTGCCAGCAGCCAACCCTCTAGCCGAGATGAGCAGTTCTTC
>few|-|TRBJ2-1|TRBV25-1
CASSEPRNEQFF
TGTGCCAGCAGTGAACCGCGGAATGAGCAGTTCTTC
>-|-|TRBJ2-6|TRBV15
CATKKSGANVLTF
TGTGCCACCAAGAAGTCCGGGGCCAACGTCCTGACTTTC
>many|-|TRBJ1-5|TRBV10-3
CAISESGNSNQPQHF
TGTGCCATCAGTGAGTCAGGGAATAGCAATCAGCCCCAGCATTTT
>-|-|TRBJ1-4|TRBV12-3/TRBV12-4
CASSRAGLNEKLFF
TGTGCCAGCAGTCGGGCGGGCCTTAATGAAAAACTGTTTTTT
>-|TRBD2|TRBJ2-3|TRBV4-2
CASSPIGGGGTSSTDTQYF
TGTGCCAGCAGTCCGATTGGTGGCGGGGGGACGTCTAGCACAGATACGCAGTATTTT